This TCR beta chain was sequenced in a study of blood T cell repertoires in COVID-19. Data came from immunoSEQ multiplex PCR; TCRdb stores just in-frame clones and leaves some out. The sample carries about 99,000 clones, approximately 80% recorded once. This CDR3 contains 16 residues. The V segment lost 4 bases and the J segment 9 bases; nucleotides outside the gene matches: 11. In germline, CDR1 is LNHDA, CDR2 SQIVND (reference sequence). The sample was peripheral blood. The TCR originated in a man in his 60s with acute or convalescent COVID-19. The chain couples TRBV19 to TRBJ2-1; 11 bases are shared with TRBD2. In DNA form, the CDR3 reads TGTGCCAGTAGTAAAGATAGCGGGAGGGCCTTCAGTGAGCAGTTCTTC. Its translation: CASSKDSGRAFSEQFF.